This T cell receptor (beta chain) was found in a study of CD8 T cells in Susac syndrome. Random hexamers were used to reverse transcribe an amount of about 0.5 to 1 ug RNA. TCRdb ran MiXCR on the immunoSEQ multiplex PCR reads and lists one entry per CDR3 protein. The sample holds roughly 130,000 distinct CDR3 sequences, approximately 94% seen once. Negative isolation was applied to CD8+ and CD4+ T cells, and FACS enrichment was applied to TEMRA cells. The J segment lost 5 bases and the V segment lost 1 base, leaving 3 bases of the junction unmatched. This CDR3 contains 15 residues. The source is a human donor with multiple sclerosis. The chain combines TRBV12-3 or TRBV12-4 with TRBJ2-4; TRBD1 matches at 9 bases. Sequencing input: CD4+ T cells from PBMCs. CDR3 nucleotides: TGTGCCAGCAGTTTAGTCGGGACAGGGCAAAACATTCAGTACTTC. Its protein product is CASSLVGTGQNIQYF.